What follows is one T cell receptor beta chain and its context. The antigen is unknown. Trimming cost V 4 bases and J 1 base, with 13 bases left between them. The CDR3 is made up of 15 amino acids. CDR1 and CDR2 (germline): LNHNV, YYDKDF (reference sequence). Amplification used 60 Vbeta primers and 13 Jbeta primers. The table came from immunoSEQ multiplex PCR; TCRdb's copy has only in-frame clones and leaves some out. The sample has approximately 110,000 clones, less than 80% seen once. The data were taken from a study of cytomegalovirus exposure and HLA in healthy donors. Study results and caveats: A missense variant in DCLRE1C was later tied to TCR beta V- and J-gene trimming.

The chain recombines TRBV15 with TRBJ1-1; no clear D. Sequenced input: PBMCs. The sequence was collected from a man aged 50 to 60 in good health and CMV-seronegative. CDR3 nucleotide sequence: TGTGCCACCAGCAATACCCGCAGAGGGAACACTGAAGCTTTCTTT. Protein: CATSNTRRGNTEAFF.